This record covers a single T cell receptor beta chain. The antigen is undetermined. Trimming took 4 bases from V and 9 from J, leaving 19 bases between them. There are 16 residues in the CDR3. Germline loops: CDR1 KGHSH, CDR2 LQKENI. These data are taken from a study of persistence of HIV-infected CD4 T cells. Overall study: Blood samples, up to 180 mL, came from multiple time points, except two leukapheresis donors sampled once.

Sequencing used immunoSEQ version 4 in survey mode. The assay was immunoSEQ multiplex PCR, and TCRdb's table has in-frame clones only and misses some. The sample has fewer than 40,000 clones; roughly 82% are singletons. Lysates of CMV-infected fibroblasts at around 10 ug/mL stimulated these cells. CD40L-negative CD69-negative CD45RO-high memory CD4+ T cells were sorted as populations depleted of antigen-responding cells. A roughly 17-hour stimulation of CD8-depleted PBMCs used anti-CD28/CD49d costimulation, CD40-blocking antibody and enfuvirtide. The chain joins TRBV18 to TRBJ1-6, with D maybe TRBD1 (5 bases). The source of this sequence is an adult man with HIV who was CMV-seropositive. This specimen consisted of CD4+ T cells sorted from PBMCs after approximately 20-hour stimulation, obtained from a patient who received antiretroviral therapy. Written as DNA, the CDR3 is TGTGCCAGCTCACTCCCCGGAGACATTGGGGGTTCACCCCTCCACTTT. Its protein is CASSLPGDIGGSPLHF.